These 21 T cell receptor beta chains were all obtained from the same sample, sequenced in a study of breast tumors, draining lymph nodes, adjacent tissues. MiXCR, applied by TCRdb to the multiplex PCR reads, yields one record per CDR3 protein. The data hold 250,000 or so distinct CDR3 sequences, with 30% observed a single time. Samples came from axillary lymph nodes draining the breast cancer. The specimen was axillary lymph node tissue. Every receptor here comes from a female donor with breast cancer. Some clones in this sample may be carry-over from other donors' samples.

V gene TRBV20-1 combines with J gene TRBJ1-2, with a possible D match to TRBD1 (5 bases). There are 11 residues in the CDR3. CDR1 is DFQATT, CDR2 SNEGSKA, per germline (reference sequence). The chain's CDR3 is CSVPGRRGYTF. The CDR3, as DNA: TGCAGCGTTCCGGGGCGTCGAGGCTACACCTTC.

This clonotype occurred many times. The chain employs TRBV12-3 or TRBV12-4 and TRBJ1-2; weak D call: TRBD1 (6 bases). The CDR3 loop spans 15 amino acids. V was clipped by 8 bases and J by 5 bases, with 21 bases between them. In DNA, the CDR3 is TGTGCCAGCGGGGGAGGGGGTTCAGGATGGTATGGCTACACCTTC. Translation: CASGGGGSGWYGYTF.

In its sample, this clonotype was seen many times. The rearrangement uses TRBV9 and TRBJ1-6; a weak D match, TRBD1 (5 bases). Germline V gene sequence: CDR1 SGDLS, CDR2 YYNGEE. The CDR3 length is 14 residues. The germline V and J ends were trimmed by 4 bases and 7 bases, with 12 bases remaining between them. In DNA, the CDR3 is TGTGCCAGCAGCCCACAGGAGGGGAATTCACCCCTCCACTTT. This gives the protein CASSPQEGNSPLHF.

This clonotype was counted only a few times. CDR3 nucleotide sequence: TGTGCCAGCTCACCACCGGCCGGCGGGGGAGAAGAGACCCAGTACTTC. Its protein product is CASSPPAGGGEETQYF. The J gene is TRBJ2-5, the V gene TRBV18, with 7 bases that match TRBD2. Germline values: CDR1 KGHSH, CDR2 LQKENI. This CDR3 is 16 amino acids long. J was trimmed by 3 bases and V by 0 bases; bases with no gene match: 7.

The table lists this clonotype with a few counts. The chain carries TRBV9 and TRBJ2-2; 7 bases are shared with TRBD2. The CDR3 totals 16 residues. Germline V CDR1 and CDR2: SGDLS, YYNGEE. Trimming removed 6 bases from V and 7 bases from J; junction bases left unmatched: 15. The CDR3 sequence is CASTLGPGGQGGELFF. CDR3 bases: TGTGCCAGCACCCTCGGTCCGGGGGGTCAGGGCGGGGAGCTGTTTTTT.

This clonotype has a handful of counts. The chain employs TRBV5-8 and TRBJ2-1; 10 bases align to TRBD2. The CDR3 has 19 amino acids. The junction had 16 bases not matched to a gene; V was cut back by 2 bases and J by 5 bases. Germline V gene data show CDR1 as SGHTS and CDR2 as YDEGEE. The CDR3 DNA is TGTGCCAGCAGCTTAGGTCAGGCGACTAGCGGGTACCCGGACAATGAGCAGTTCTTC. This encodes CASSLGQATSGYPDNEQFF.

The chain couples TRBV6-5 to TRBJ2-3; 7 bases fit TRBD1. The CDR3 is made up of 13 amino acids. The V segment lost 8 bases and the J segment 3 bases; nucleotides outside the gene matches: 5. Per germline, CDR1 MNHEY and CDR2 SVGAGI. CDR3 residues: CASGHRGTDTQYF. In DNA form, the CDR3 reads TGTGCCAGCGGGCACAGGGGTACAGATACGCAGTATTTT.

Ten or more counts support this clonotype. The rearrangement uses TRBV4-3 and TRBJ2-3, with TRBD2 as a possible D gene (6 bases). Per the germline V gene, CDR1 is LGHNA and CDR2 is YSLEER. The V gene lost 0 bases and the J gene lost 3 bases, with 22 bases spanning the gap. The length of the CDR3 is 19 residues. The CDR3 DNA sequence: TGCGCCAGCAGCCAAGATTGGCTAGCGCCGAACCCTGGGACAGATACGCAGTATTTT. This translates into CASSQDWLAPNPGTDTQYF.

This clonotype has at least ten counts. J is TRBJ1-2 and V is TRBV10-3; D may be TRBD1 (5 bases). V was pared by 3 bases and J by 4 bases, with 21 bases between. This CDR3 comprises 17 residues. Germline lookup yields CDR1 ENHRY and CDR2 SYGVKD. CDR3 sequence (DNA): TGTGCCATCAGTGACGCTCCCGGGACCGGATTTCCCTATGGCTACACCTTC. It encodes CAISDAPGTGFPYGYTF.

This clonotype showed up just a few times. The chain combines TRBV20-1 with TRBJ1-4; the match to TRBD1 covers 10 bases. CDR1 is DFQATT, CDR2 SNEGSKA, per germline (reference sequence). CDR3 size: 13 residues. With V trimmed by 4 bases and J by 7 bases, 3 bases remained unmatched. The CDR3, as DNA: TGCAGTGCTACGACAGGGGGCAGTGAAAAACTGTTTTTT. Protein product: CSATTGGSEKLFF.

This clonotype was detected many times. The chain combines TRBV5-1 with TRBJ2-5; no reliable D call. Deletions cut 4 bases from V and 5 bases from J, with 9 bases between. This CDR3 comprises 12 residues. Germline V gene data show CDR1 as SGHRS and CDR2 as YFSETQ. CDR3 DNA: TGCGCCAGCAGCCCTGAGTGGGAGACCCAGTACTTC. It translates to CASSPEWETQYF.

This clonotype occurred many times. V is TRBV12-3 or TRBV12-4 and J is TRBJ2-7; D is ambiguous. V lost 2 bases to trimming and J lost 6 bases, with 8 bases between them. The CDR3 consists of 12 residues. Written as DNA, the CDR3 is TGTGCCAGCAGTTTAAGAGGTGCCGAGCAGTACTTC. It is translated as CASSLRGAEQYF.

To note about this clonotype: Possible read error: a much larger clone is one base away. The J gene is TRBJ2-6, the V gene TRBV6-6; D gene unclear. CDR1 and CDR2 from the germline V gene are MNHNY and SVGAGI (reference sequence). This CDR3 is built from 16 residues. Trimming pared 5 bases from V and 0 bases from J, leaving 11 bases between. The CDR3 protein is CASSNEQLSGANVLTF. The CDR3 DNA is TGTGCCAGCAGTAACGAGCAGCTCTCTGGGGCCAACGTCCTGACTTTC.

This clonotype is a singleton in its sample. The chain recombines TRBV7-9 with TRBJ2-7; 12 bases line up with TRBD1. Germline V gene sequence: CDR1 SEHNR, CDR2 FQNEAQ (reference sequence). Trimming took 5 bases from V and 4 from J; bases not matched to a gene: 6. This CDR3 region has 15 residues. CDR3 nucleotides: TGTGCCAGCAGCCAAGGGGGACAGGGGGCGTACGAGCAGTACTTC. It specifies CASSQGGQGAYEQYF.

The table lists this clonotype with many counts. The chain is built from TRBV2 and TRBJ2-5; a weak D match, TRBD2 (6 bases). This CDR3 is built from 15 residues. V shed 5 bases and J shed 3 bases, with 16 bases lying between them. The germline V gene has CDR1 SNHLY and CDR2 FYNNEI. As DNA, the CDR3 is TGTGCCAGCAGTCCACCTCTGGGACTTAAAGAGACCCAGTACTTC. This codes for CASSPPLGLKETQYF.

This clonotype was recorded at least ten times. This sequence joins TRBV5-6 and TRBJ2-5, with D unclear. The V end lost 1 base, the J end lost 4 bases, and 11 bases lay between the germline ends. Germline V gene sequence: CDR1 SGHDT, CDR2 YYEEEE. This CDR3 has 14 residues. The CDR3 protein is CASSLRALVETQYF. The CDR3, as DNA: TGTGCCAGCAGCTTGCGCGCTTTGGTAGAGACCCAGTACTTC.

Note on this clonotype: A much larger clone lies one base from this, so it may be a read error. As the CDR3 is not closed by the conserved phenylalanine or tryptophan, this likely results from a read error. This chain joins TRBV6-5 and TRBJ2-5; 7 bases agree with TRBD2. After removal of 5 bases from V and 3 bases from J, the junction contained 9 bases not matched to a gene. This CDR3 region has 15 residues. CDR1 is MNHEY, CDR2 SVGAGI, per germline. DNA for the CDR3: TGTGCCAGCAGTCGCCGGGGGGACCGCGAAGAGACCCAGTACCTC. Amino acids: CASSRRGDREETQYL.

The V gene is TRBV7-8, the J gene TRBJ2-5; 8 bases align to TRBD2. CDR1 and CDR2 from the germline V gene are SGHVS and FQNEAQ. J gave up 5 bases and V 5 bases, and 10 bases lay outside the gene matches. The CDR3 has 15 residues. In DNA, the CDR3 is TGTGCCAGCAGCGCGAAGGGACTAGAGTCGGAGACCCAGTACTTC. Protein product: CASSAKGLESETQYF.

The chain couples TRBV20-1 to TRBJ1-4, with D possibly matching TRBD1 (5 bases). V lost 6 bases, J lost 3 bases, and 11 bases lay in between. Germline assignment: CDR1 DFQATT and CDR2 SNEGSKA (reference sequence). The CDR3 loop spans 13 amino acids. The CDR3 protein is CSAEGAPNEKLFF. DNA of the CDR3: TGCAGTGCCGAAGGGGCACCTAATGAAAAACTGTTTTTT.

Comment on this clonotype: A much larger clone differs from this one at a single base, so this may be a read error. The chain uses TRBV11-3 and TRBJ2-7; 11 positions match TRBD1. The trim removed 1 base at V and 5 bases at J, leaving 7 bases unmatched. The CDR3 has 16 amino acids. Germline V gene sequence: CDR1 SGHNT, CDR2 YENEEA. CDR3 loop: CASSLVRDRGNDEQYF. As DNA, the CDR3 is TGTGCCAGCAGCTTAGTGAGGGACAGGGGGAATGACGAGCAGTACTTC.

The chain recombines TRBV11-3 with TRBJ2-7; 11 bases align to TRBD2. Per the germline V gene, CDR1 is SGHNT and CDR2 is YENEEA. This CDR3 contains 16 residues. Trimming at V came to 5 bases and at J to 6 bases, leaving 12 bases not matched to a gene. DNA of the CDR3: TGTGCCAGCAGCCAGACTAGCGGGACACCCTGGGCCGAGCAGTACTTC. It translates to CASSQTSGTPWAEQYF.